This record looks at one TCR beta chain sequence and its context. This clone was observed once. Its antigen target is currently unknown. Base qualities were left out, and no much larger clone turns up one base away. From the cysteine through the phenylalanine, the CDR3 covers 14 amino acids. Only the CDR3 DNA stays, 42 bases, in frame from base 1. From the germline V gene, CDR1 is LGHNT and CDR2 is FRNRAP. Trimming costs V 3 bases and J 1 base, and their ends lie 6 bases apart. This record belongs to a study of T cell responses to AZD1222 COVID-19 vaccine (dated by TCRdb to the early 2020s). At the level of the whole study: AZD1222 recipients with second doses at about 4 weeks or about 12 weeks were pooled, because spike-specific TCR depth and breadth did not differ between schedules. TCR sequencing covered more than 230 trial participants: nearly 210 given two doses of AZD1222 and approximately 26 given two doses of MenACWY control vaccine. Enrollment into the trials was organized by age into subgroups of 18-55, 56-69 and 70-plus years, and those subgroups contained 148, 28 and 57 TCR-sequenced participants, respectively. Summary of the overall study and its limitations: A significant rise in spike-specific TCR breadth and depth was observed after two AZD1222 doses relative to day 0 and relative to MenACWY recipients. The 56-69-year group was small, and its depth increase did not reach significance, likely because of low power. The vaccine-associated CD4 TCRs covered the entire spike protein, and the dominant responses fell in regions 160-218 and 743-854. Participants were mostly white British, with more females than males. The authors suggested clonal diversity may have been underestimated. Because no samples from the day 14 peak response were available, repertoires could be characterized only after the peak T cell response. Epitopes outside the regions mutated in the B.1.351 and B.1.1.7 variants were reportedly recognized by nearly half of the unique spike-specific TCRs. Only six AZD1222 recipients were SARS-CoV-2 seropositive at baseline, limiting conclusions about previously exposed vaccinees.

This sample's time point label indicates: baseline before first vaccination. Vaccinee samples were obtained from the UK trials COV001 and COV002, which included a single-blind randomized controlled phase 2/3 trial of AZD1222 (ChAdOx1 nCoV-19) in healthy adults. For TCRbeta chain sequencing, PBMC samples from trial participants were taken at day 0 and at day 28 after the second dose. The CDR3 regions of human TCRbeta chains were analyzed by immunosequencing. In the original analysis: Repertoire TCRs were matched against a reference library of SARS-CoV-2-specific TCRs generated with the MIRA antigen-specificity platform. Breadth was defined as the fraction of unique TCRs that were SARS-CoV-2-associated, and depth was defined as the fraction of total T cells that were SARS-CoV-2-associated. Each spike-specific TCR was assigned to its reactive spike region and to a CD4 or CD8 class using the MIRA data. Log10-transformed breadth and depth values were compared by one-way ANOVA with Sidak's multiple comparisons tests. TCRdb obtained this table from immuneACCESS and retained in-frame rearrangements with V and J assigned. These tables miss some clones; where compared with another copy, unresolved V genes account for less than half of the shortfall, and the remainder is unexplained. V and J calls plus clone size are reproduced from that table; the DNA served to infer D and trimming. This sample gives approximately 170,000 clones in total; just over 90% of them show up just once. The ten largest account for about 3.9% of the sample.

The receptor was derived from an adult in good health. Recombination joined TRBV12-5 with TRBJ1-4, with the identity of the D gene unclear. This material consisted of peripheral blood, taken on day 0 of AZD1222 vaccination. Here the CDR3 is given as CASGLWGTNEKLFF. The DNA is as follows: TGTGCTAGTGGTTTATGGGGAACTAATGAAAAACTGTTTTTT.